The 30 T cell receptor beta chains reported below all come from one sample, sequenced in a study of blood T cell repertoires in COVID-19. Clones were read by immunoSEQ multiplex PCR, and TCRdb kept only the in-frame ones, dropping some. The sample shows more than 300,000 clones, 70% to 90% of them seen only once. Sequencing used PBMCs or T cells enriched from blood (not recorded which). These receptors originate from a woman between 18 and 29 years old who had recovered from COVID-19.

The chain uses TRBV4-2 and TRBJ2-3, with D tentatively TRBD2 (7 bases). The germline gives CDR1 LGHNA, CDR2 YNFKEQ. Trimming took off 0 bases at V and 2 bases at J, with 21 bases between the two ends. This CDR3 region has 19 residues. In DNA form, the CDR3 reads TGTGCCAGCAGCCAAGAGGGCGGGGGCAGCCCCACCCCCACAGATACGCAGTATTTT. Translated, it gives CASSQEGGGSPTPTDTQYF.

V is TRBV19 and J is TRBJ1-4, with D possibly TRBD1 on 5 matching bases. The ends were cut back, 6 bases at V and 4 bases at J, with 9 bases in the middle. The length of the CDR3 is 13 residues. CDR1 is LNHDA, CDR2 SQIVND, per germline (reference sequence). The CDR3, as DNA: TGTGCCAGTAGGGGACTGAGTAATGAAAAACTGTTTTTT. Amino acids: CASRGLSNEKLFF.

This chain connects TRBV5-5 to TRBJ1-4, with D possibly being TRBD1 (6 bases). Germline V gene lookup returns CDR1 SGHKS and CDR2 YYEKEE (reference sequence). CDR3 length: 14 amino acids. V lost 4 bases, J lost 8 bases, and 15 bases lay in between. The CDR3 spells CASSPYGQNEKLFF. The CDR3, as DNA: TGTGCCAGCAGCCCATATGGACAGAACGAAAAACTGTTTTTT.

The chain couples TRBV18 to TRBJ2-5; D possibly corresponds to TRBD2 (5 bases). CDR1 and CDR2 (germline): KGHSH, LQKENI. Between the trimmed V and J ends, which lost 4 bases and 9 bases, there was a span of 24 bases. The CDR3 covers 16 residues. Here the CDR3 DNA reads TGTGCCAGCTCACGTACGTCCGTTGGAGCGGTGAGGGCCCAGTACTTC. It yields the protein CASSRTSVGAVRAQYF.

The chain couples TRBV3-1 (or the pseudogene TRBV3-2) to TRBJ1-3; 8 nucleotides match TRBD1. Germline assignment: CDR1 LGHDT and CDR2 YNNKEL (reference sequence). The CDR3 is 17 amino acids. Trimming took 6 bases from V and 0 from J; bases not matched to a gene: 10. DNA for the CDR3: TGTGCCAGCAGTCGAGCAGGGGGCTGGGGCTCTGGAAACACCATATATTTT. Translated: CASSRAGGWGSGNTIYF.

The CDR3 region has the DNA TGTGCCAGCAGCCCTGGGACTAGCGGGGGGGCCGTAACAGATACGCAGTATTTT. Its translation: CASSPGTSGGAVTDTQYF. This chain links TRBV11-3 with TRBJ2-3; 16 bases align to TRBD2. V shed 5 bases and J 3 bases; nucleotides not matched to a gene: 8. In germline, CDR1 is SGHNT, CDR2 YENEEA. The CDR3 spans 18 residues.

This chain uses TRBV4-2 with TRBJ2-5, with 7 bases that match TRBD2. This CDR3 comprises 16 residues. Losses at the gene ends were 0 bases for V and 2 bases for J; bases not matched to a gene: 6. CDR1 LGHNA and CDR2 YNFKEQ come from the germline V gene. The CDR3 here is CASSQDAGGGQETQYF. The CDR3 DNA reads as TGTGCCAGCAGCCAAGATGCGGGCGGGGGACAAGAGACCCAGTACTTC.

The genes are TRBV2 and TRBJ1-3; D is unclear. Germline-derived CDR1 and CDR2 are SNHLY and FYNNEI. The V end was cut by 8 bases, the J end by 1 base, with 18 bases between. The CDR3 covers 16 residues. CDR3 DNA: TGTGCCAGCCGCCCGGGGATCTATGTATCTGGAAACACCATATATTTT. Translated: CASRPGIYVSGNTIYF. The full variable domain, with the rest looked up from reference TRBV2 and TRBJ1-3, is EPEVTQTPSHQVTQMGQEVILRCVPISNHLYFYWYRQILGQKVEFLVSFYNNEISEKSEIFDDQFSVERPDGSNFTLKIRSTKLEDSAMYFCASRPGIYVSGNTIYFGEGSWLTVV.

This clone came up once. The chain recombines TRBV5-1 with TRBJ2-5; the match to TRBD2 covers 9 bases. V lost 4 bases and J lost 2; bases outside the gene matches: 6. Germline V CDR1 and CDR2: SGHRS, YFSETQ. This CDR3 has 15 residues. The CDR3 nucleotides read TGCGCCAGCAGCCCCGGGACTAGCTCGCAAGAGACCCAGTACTTC. Its translation: CASSPGTSSQETQYF.

V and J are TRBV19 and TRBJ1-2; D not resolved. The germline CDR1 and CDR2 sequences are LNHDA and SQIVND (reference sequence). Between the trimmed V and J ends, which lost 5 bases and 0 bases, there was a span of 13 bases. The CDR3 is 15 residues long. The CDR3 sequence: CASSSIGGTNYGYTF. The CDR3 coding sequence is TGTGCCAGTAGTTCCATAGGAGGCACTAACTATGGCTACACCTTC.

The V call is TRBV30, the J call TRBJ1-2; D unresolved. This CDR3 is 11 amino acids long. Germline-derived CDR1 and CDR2 are GTSNPN and SVGIG (reference sequence). The CDR3, as DNA: TGTGCTTACAACCTTCACTATGGCTACACCTTC. Protein: CAYNLHYGYTF.

This sequence joins TRBV29-1 and TRBJ1-1; possible D gene TRBD1, 6 bases. Trimming pared 4 bases from V and 0 bases from J, leaving 24 bases between. This CDR3 region has 18 residues. The germline V gene encodes CDR1 SQVTM and CDR2 ANQGSEA. The CDR3 sequence: CSVASNPGEGHMNTEAFF. Written as DNA, the CDR3 is TGCAGCGTTGCTTCCAATCCAGGGGAAGGTCACATGAACACTGAAGCTTTCTTT.

The J gene is TRBJ2-1, the V gene TRBV5-5; 7 bases fit TRBD1. The CDR3 totals 14 residues. With V trimmed by 2 bases and J by 7 bases, 6 bases remained unmatched. Germline CDR1 reads SGHKS; CDR2 reads YYEKEE (reference sequence). The CDR3 nucleotides read TGTGCCAGCAGCTTCTACAGGGGAAGTAATGAGCAGTTCTTC. Translated, it gives CASSFYRGSNEQFF. Together with reference TRBV5-5 and TRBJ2-1, the CDR3 gives the full variable domain: DAGVTQSPTHLIKTRGQQVTLRCSPISGHKSVSWYQQVLGQGPQFIFQYYEKEERGRGNFPDRFSARQFPNYSSELNVNALLLGDSALYLCASSFYRGSNEQFFGPGTRLTVL.

The rearrangement joins TRBV6-1 to TRBJ1-2; D might be TRBD1 (6 bases). From germline, CDR1 is MNHNS and CDR2 SASEGT. The CDR3 runs to 15 residues. The V gene lost 1 base and the J gene lost 8 bases, with 17 bases spanning the gap. The DNA of the CDR3 is TGTGCCAGCAGTGAAGGGACAGCTAGATTTCTGGGCTACACCTTC. This encodes CASSEGTARFLGYTF.

This chain joins TRBV4-1 and TRBJ2-7, with no clear D. V was trimmed by 4 bases and J by 1 base, leaving 11 bases between them. CDR1 and CDR2 from the germline V gene are MGHRA and YSYEKL. The CDR3 consists of 14 residues. CDR3 nucleotide sequence: TGCGCCAGCAGCCCATTCAGGTTTTCCTACGAGCAGTACTTC. This translates into CASSPFRFSYEQYF.

In this sample, this clone turned up once. The genes are TRBV9 and TRBJ2-1, with D unresolved. V was clipped by 0 bases and J by 7 bases, with 5 bases between them. This CDR3 comprises 12 residues. Per the germline V gene, CDR1 is SGDLS and CDR2 is YYNGEE. The chain's CDR3 is CASSVVYNEQFF. The CDR3 coding sequence is TGTGCCAGCAGCGTAGTATATAATGAGCAGTTCTTC.

This clone was observed a single time. This sequence joins TRBV7-9 and TRBJ2-1; the match to TRBD1 covers 10 bases. This CDR3 is built from 16 residues. With V trimmed by 5 bases and J by 5 bases, 9 bases remained unmatched. Germline-derived CDR1 and CDR2 are SEHNR and FQNEAQ (reference sequence). This CDR3 is CASSSQDRGNHNEQFF. The CDR3 DNA sequence: TGTGCCAGCAGCAGCCAGGACAGGGGGAACCACAATGAGCAGTTCTTC.

The V and J genes are TRBV27 and TRBJ2-7; a weak D match, TRBD2 (6 bases). Looked up from germline, CDR1 is MNHEY and CDR2 is SMNVEV (reference sequence). Trimming took off 1 base at V and 3 bases at J, with 13 bases between the two ends. The CDR3 runs 15 residues. This chain's CDR3 is CASSLWAGNFYEQYF. The CDR3 coding sequence is TGTGCCAGCAGTTTATGGGCGGGAAACTTCTACGAGCAGTACTTC.

The chain has TRBV19 and TRBJ1-1; D is unclear. V lost 4 bases to trimming and J lost 2 bases, with 11 bases between them. Germline CDR1 is LNHDA and CDR2 is SQIVND (reference sequence). There are 14 residues in the CDR3. CDR3 nucleotide sequence: TGTGCCAGTAGTAAGCCCGGGTTCAACACTGAAGCTTTCTTT. It specifies CASSKPGFNTEAFF.

CDR3 coding DNA: TGCGCCAGCCGGGCCGGGACAGGGAAAGAGACCCAGTACTTC. It translates to CASRAGTGKETQYF. The chain carries TRBV5-1 and TRBJ2-5; TRBD1 matches at 9 bases. Germline CDR1 reads SGHRS; CDR2 reads YFSETQ. Germline trimming cut 7 bases from V and 3 bases from J; bases unmatched to any gene: 7. This CDR3 comprises 14 residues.

This clone has a single count. This sequence joins TRBV7-8 and TRBJ2-3; no firm D call. V was pared by 5 bases and J by 0 bases, with 3 bases between. This CDR3 has 12 amino acids. Germline V CDR1 and CDR2: SGHVS, FQNEAQ. The CDR3 here is CASSPSTDTQYF. The CDR3 coding sequence is TGTGCCAGCAGCCCAAGCACAGATACGCAGTATTTT.

The chain is built from TRBV5-8 and TRBJ1-2, with a tentative D call TRBD1 (5 bases). V was clipped by 6 bases and J by 5 bases, with 17 bases between them. The CDR3 is 14 amino acids. The germline V gene encodes CDR1 SGHTS and CDR2 YDEGEE. DNA for the CDR3: TGTGCCAGCAACCTAAACCCGGGGGGGTATGGCTACACCTTC. This gives the protein CASNLNPGGYGYTF.

The CDR3 loop reads CASAPPSTGANSPLHF. The CDR3 nucleotides are TGTGCCAGCGCCCCCCCCTCAACAGGGGCTAATTCACCCCTCCACTTT. V and J are TRBV18 and TRBJ1-6; 7 bases match TRBD1. This CDR3 spans 16 amino acids. Germline V gives CDR1 KGHSH, CDR2 LQKENI. V dropped 8 bases and J dropped 6; count of bases not matched to a gene: 13. Drawing the rest from reference TRBV18 and TRBJ1-6, the complete variable domain is NAGVMQNPRHLVRRRGQEARLRCSPMKGHSHVYWYRQLPEEGLKFMVYLQKENIIDESGMPKERFSAEFPKEGPSILRIQQVVRGDSAAYFCASAPPSTGANSPLHFGNGTRLTVT.

J is TRBJ1-2 and V is TRBV9; the match to TRBD1 covers 8 bases. In germline, CDR1 is SGDLS, CDR2 YYNGEE. V lost 6 bases to trimming and J lost 4 bases; unmatched junction nucleotides: 8. This CDR3 region has 14 residues. Here the CDR3 DNA reads TGTGCCAGCACCAATCCAGGGGGCCCCTATGGCTACACCTTC. Its translation: CASTNPGGPYGYTF.

This chain connects TRBV25-1 to TRBJ2-5; 10 bases agree with TRBD2. There are 16 residues in the CDR3. Per germline, CDR1 MGHDK and CDR2 SYGVNS. V shed 3 bases and J 4 bases; nucleotides not matched to a gene: 8. The CDR3: CASSEVPGTSVETQYF. The CDR3 nucleotides read TGTGCCAGCAGTGAGGTACCCGGGACTAGCGTAGAGACCCAGTACTTC.

The V and J genes are TRBV6-5 and TRBJ2-1; weak D call: TRBD2 (5 bases). Trimming left V 0 bases short and J 6 bases short, with 15 bases between. CDR1 and CDR2 from the germline V gene are MNHEY and SVGAGI. The CDR3 consists of 16 residues. CDR3 protein: CASSYSRLAGGNEQFF. The CDR3 DNA sequence: TGTGCCAGCAGTTACTCGCGGCTAGCTGGAGGCAATGAGCAGTTCTTC.

This clone was seen just once. This chain connects TRBV18 to TRBJ1-1, with D perhaps TRBD1 (6 bases). Trimming stripped 3 bases from V and 5 bases from J, with 19 bases between. The CDR3 runs to 16 residues. Germline V gives CDR1 KGHSH, CDR2 LQKENI. CDR3 sequence: CASSPRDRGAGTEAFF. In DNA form, the CDR3 reads TGTGCCAGCTCACCCCGGGATCGGGGGGCGGGGACTGAAGCTTTCTTT.

CDR3 sequence reads: CAWKYRVGTEAFF. The CDR3 coding sequence is TGTGCCTGGAAATACAGGGTTGGGACTGAAGCTTTCTTT. The V call is TRBV30, the J call TRBJ1-1; maybe TRBD1 (6 bases). CDR3 length equals 13 residues. Per germline, CDR1 GTSNPN and CDR2 SVGIG (reference sequence). The V gene lost 4 bases and the J gene lost 5 bases, with 14 bases spanning the gap.

This rearrangement joins TRBV6-2 or TRBV6-3 to TRBJ1-1; perhaps TRBD1 as D (5 bases). V lost 5 bases to trimming and J lost 0 bases, with 10 bases between them. Looked up from germline, CDR1 is MNHEY and CDR2 is SVGEGT. CDR3 size: 14 residues. CDR3 sequence reads: CASSRPGVNTEAFF. The CDR3, as DNA: TGTGCCAGCAGTAGACCGGGGGTGAACACTGAAGCTTTCTTT.

The chain recombines TRBV6-5 with TRBJ2-5; D possibly corresponds to TRBD2 (5 bases). V lost 0 bases and J 5 bases, leaving 13 bases between the germline ends. This CDR3 has 15 residues. Germline CDR1 reads MNHEY; CDR2 reads SVGAGI. CDR3: CASSYSTGSGETQYF. CDR3 bases: TGTGCCAGCAGTTACTCGACGGGGTCGGGGGAGACCCAGTACTTC.